This T cell receptor (beta chain) was found in a study of blood T cell repertoires in COVID-19. Study-wide context: Samples came from the United States, Italy and Spain, spanning acute and convalescent COVID-19.

CDR1 SGHNT and CDR2 YENEEA come from the germline V gene. The CDR3 runs 14 residues. The V segment lost 3 bases and the J segment 1 base; nucleotides outside the gene matches: 0. This clone was found a few times. Assay: immunoSEQ multiplex PCR; the TCRdb copy retains only in-frame clones and omits some. This table holds about 140,000 clones, around 80% found once. The chain carries TRBV11-3 and TRBJ2-3; TRBD1 agrees at 8 bases. The source of this sequence is a man between 65 and 85 years old who had recovered from COVID-19. Sequencing was carried out using peripheral blood. The CDR3 loop reads CASSLGQGTDTQYF. The DNA for the CDR3 is TGTGCCAGCAGCTTGGGACAGGGCACAGATACGCAGTATTTT.